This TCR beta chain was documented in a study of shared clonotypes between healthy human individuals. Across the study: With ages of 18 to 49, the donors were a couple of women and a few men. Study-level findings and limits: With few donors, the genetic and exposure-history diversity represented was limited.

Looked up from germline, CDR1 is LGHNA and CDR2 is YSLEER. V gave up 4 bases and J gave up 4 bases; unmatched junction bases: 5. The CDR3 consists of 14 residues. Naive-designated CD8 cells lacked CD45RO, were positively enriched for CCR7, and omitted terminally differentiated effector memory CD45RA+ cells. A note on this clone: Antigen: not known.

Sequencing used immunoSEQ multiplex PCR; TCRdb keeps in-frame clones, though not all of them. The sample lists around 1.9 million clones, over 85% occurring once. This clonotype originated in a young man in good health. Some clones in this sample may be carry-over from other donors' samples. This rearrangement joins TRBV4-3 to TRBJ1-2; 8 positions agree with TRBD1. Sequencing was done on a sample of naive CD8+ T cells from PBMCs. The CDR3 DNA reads TGCGCCAGCAGCCCCGACAGGGGACCCTATGGCTACACCTTC. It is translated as CASSPDRGPYGYTF.